The 6 T cell receptor beta chains below come from one sample, sequenced in a study of cytomegalovirus exposure and HLA in healthy donors. Primers: 60 Vbeta forward and 13 Jbeta reverse. Method: immunoSEQ multiplex PCR; TCRdb's copy keeps in-frame clones and lacks some. The sample has roughly 200,000 clones; roughly 13% are singletons. Sequencing was performed on PBMCs. The receptor source for this set is a man over 45 in good health and CMV-seropositive.

This chain joins TRBV5-1 and TRBJ2-2, with D perhaps matching TRBD1 (6 bases). From germline, CDR1 is SGHRS and CDR2 YFSETQ. The CDR3 spans 14 residues. V was trimmed by 0 bases and J by 5 bases, leaving 8 bases between them. CDR3 sequence reads: CASSLDRATGELFF. The CDR3 DNA is TGCGCCAGCAGCTTGGACAGGGCGACCGGGGAGCTGTTTTTT. The full variable domain, completed using reference TRBV5-1 and TRBJ2-2, is KAGVTQTPRYLIKTRGQQVTLSCSPISGHRSVSWYQQTPGQGLQFLFEYFSETQRNKGNFPGRFSGRQFSNSRSEMNVSTLELGDSALYLCASSLDRATGELFFGEGSRLTVL.

This clone showed up just a few times. V gene TRBV29-1 combines with J gene TRBJ2-1, with TRBD2 identical over 7 bases. The CDR3 totals 11 residues. CDR1 is SQVTM, CDR2 ANQGSEA, per germline. V lost 4 bases and J lost 9; bases outside the gene matches: 3. DNA for the CDR3: TGCAGCGTTGGGGGGGGTTTTGAGCAGTTCTTC. Its translation: CSVGGGFEQFF.

This clone came up a few times. The same CDR3 can be traced to other DNA sequences in this sample. V usage is TRBV7-9 and J usage is TRBJ1-5; D is unresolved. The ends were cut back, 0 bases at V and 0 bases at J, with 6 bases in the middle. From germline, CDR1 is SEHNR and CDR2 FQNEAQ (reference sequence). CDR3 length: 15 residues. The CDR3: CASSLAGDSNQPQHF. DNA of the CDR3: TGTGCCAGCAGCTTAGCCGGAGATAGCAATCAGCCCCAGCATTTT.

This sequence joins TRBV7-9 and TRBJ2-2, with a possible D match to TRBD1 (6 bases). V gave up 6 bases and J gave up 2 bases, with 16 bases separating them. The CDR3 is 16 amino acids. Germline V gene data show CDR1 as SEHNR and CDR2 as FQNEAQ (reference sequence). CDR3 nucleotides: TGTGCCAGCAGTTCGGCGGGCAGGGGAAACACCGGGGAGCTGTTTTTT. As protein: CASSSAGRGNTGELFF. The full variable domain, with the rest looked up from reference TRBV7-9 and TRBJ2-2, is DTGVSQNPRHKITKRGQNVTFRCDPISEHNRLYWYRQTLGQGPEFLTYFQNEAQLEKSRLLSDRFSAERPKGSFSTLEIQRTEQGDSAMYLCASSSAGRGNTGELFFGEGSRLTVL.

This CDR3 is CASSASPGGIAFF. DNA for the CDR3: TGCGCCAGCAGTGCAAGCCCAGGGGGCATTGCTTTCTTT. The chain employs TRBV10-1 and TRBJ1-1; TRBD1 matches at 8 bases. Germline V lookup: CDR1 WNHNN, CDR2 SYGVQD (reference sequence). The CDR3 is 13 residues long. The V gene end was trimmed by 4 bases and the J gene end by 11 bases; junction bases not matched to a gene: 9.

The table lists this clone with a few counts. The chain employs TRBV15 and TRBJ1-5; weak D call: TRBD1 (6 bases). V was cut by 0 bases and J by 7 bases, with 25 bases left in between. Germline V gene sequence: CDR1 LNHNV, CDR2 YYDKDF (reference sequence). The CDR3 sequence is 19 residues long. The CDR3 DNA reads as TGTGCCACCAGCAGAGACCCTAATCAGGGGTCCCAGGTCCGACAGCCCCAGCATTTT. Translating gives CATSRDPNQGSQVRQPQHF.